The present T cell receptor (beta chain) was sequenced within a study of cytomegalovirus exposure and HLA in healthy donors. General study findings and limits: Most TCR sequences were rare, but some public TCRs occurred in many donors.

About this clone: The antigen remains unidentified.

Produced via immunoSEQ multiplex PCR; TCRdb's table is partial and in-frame only. Of about 160,000 clones listed, about 89% are singletons. With 7 bases removed from V and 0 bases from J, the gap between germline ends came to 16 bases. The germline V gene encodes CDR1 MDHEN and CDR2 SYDVKM. This CDR3 is built from 16 residues. V usage is TRBV28 and J usage is TRBJ1-3; a weak D match, TRBD1 (5 bases). Input material: PBMCs. The TCR comes from a woman aged 18-29 years in good health and CMV-seropositive. This CDR3 reads CASTLGRGSSGNTIYF. The CDR3 DNA reads TGTGCCAGCACCTTAGGGCGGGGGAGCTCTGGAAACACCATATATTTT. The variable domain in full, completed from reference TRBV28 and TRBJ1-3, reads DVKVTQSSRYLVKRTGEKVFLECVQDMDHENMFWYRQDPGLGLRLIYFSYDVKMKEKGDIPEGYSVSREKKERFSLILESASTNQTSMYLCASTLGRGSSGNTIYFGEGSWLTVV.